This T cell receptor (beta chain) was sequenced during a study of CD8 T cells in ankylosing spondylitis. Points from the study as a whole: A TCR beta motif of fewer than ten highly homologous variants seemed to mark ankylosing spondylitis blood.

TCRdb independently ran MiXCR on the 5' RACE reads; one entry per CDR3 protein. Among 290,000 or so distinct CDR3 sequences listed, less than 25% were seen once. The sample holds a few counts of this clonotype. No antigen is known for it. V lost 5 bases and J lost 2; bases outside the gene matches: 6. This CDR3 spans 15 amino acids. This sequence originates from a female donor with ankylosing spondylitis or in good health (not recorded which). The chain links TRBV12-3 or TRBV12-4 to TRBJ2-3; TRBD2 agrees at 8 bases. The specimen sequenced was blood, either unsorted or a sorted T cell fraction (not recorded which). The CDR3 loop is CASSGGLGHTDTQYF. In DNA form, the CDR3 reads TGTGCCAGCAGTGGGGGACTAGGGCACACAGATACGCAGTATTTT.